One sample yielded the 14 T cell receptor beta chains listed below, sequenced in a study of blood T cell repertoires in COVID-19. The table came from immunoSEQ multiplex PCR; TCRdb's copy has only in-frame clones and leaves some out. The sample carries 60,000 to 70,000 clones, roughly 82% recorded once. The sequenced material came from peripheral blood. The source is a human donor in a cohort sampled during active COVID-19.

This clone was seen a handful of times. The chain joins TRBV30 to TRBJ1-5; the D gene is possibly TRBD1 (5 bases). The germline V and J ends were trimmed by 3 bases and 3 bases, with 9 bases remaining between them. Germline-derived CDR1 and CDR2 are GTSNPN and SVGIG (reference sequence). This CDR3 is 13 amino acids long. DNA of the CDR3: TGTGCCTGGAGCAACGGACACAATCAGCCCCAGCATTTT. Residues: CAWSNGHNQPQHF.

The V and J genes are TRBV5-1 and TRBJ2-7; tentative D call: TRBD1 (6 bases). The CDR3 covers 17 residues. In germline, CDR1 is SGHRS, CDR2 YFSETQ. V shed 3 bases and J shed 2 bases, with 21 bases lying between them. The DNA of the CDR3 is TGCGCCAGCAGCTCAGGGGACGGCACAACCGCCACCTACGAGCAGTACTTC. It codes for CASSSGDGTTATYEQYF.

The genes are TRBV18 and TRBJ1-5; TRBD1 is a possible D gene (5 bases). There are 14 residues in the CDR3. The V gene's germline CDR1 is KGHSH and CDR2 LQKENI. V was pared by 0 bases and J by 7 bases, with 10 bases between. The CDR3, as DNA: TGTGCCAGCTCACCACCAGGGGCAGGGCAGCCCCAGCATTTT. Encoded protein: CASSPPGAGQPQHF.

This clone was detected only once. This chain joins TRBV4-3 and TRBJ1-3, with TRBD1 identical over 9 bases. V lost 0 bases, J lost 0 bases, and 12 bases stayed unmatched. The CDR3 spans 20 residues. Germline CDR1 reads LGHNA; CDR2 reads YSLEER. The CDR3 spells CASSQDHMSRDRDSGNTIYF. As DNA, the CDR3 is TGCGCCAGCAGCCAAGACCACATGTCCCGGGACAGGGACTCTGGAAACACCATATATTTT.

The chain carries TRBV6-5 and TRBJ1-5, with D uncertain. The CDR3 is made up of 15 amino acids. Trimming removed 0 bases from V and 3 bases from J, with 9 bases in between. Germline-derived CDR1 and CDR2 are MNHEY and SVGAGI. CDR3 loop: CASSYSVPINQPQHF. Written as DNA, the CDR3 is TGTGCCAGCAGTTACTCTGTCCCTATCAATCAGCCCCAGCATTTT.

J is TRBJ1-2 and V is TRBV2, with D perhaps matching TRBD1 (6 bases). The CDR3 is made up of 15 amino acids. Deletions cut 7 bases from V and 1 base from J, with 16 bases between. Germline V gene lookup returns CDR1 SNHLY and CDR2 FYNNEI. The CDR3 is CASMPRTVINYGYTF. CDR3 nucleotides: TGTGCCAGCATGCCCCGGACAGTAATTAACTATGGCTACACCTTC.

CDR3 sequence reads: CASSRYSQGTDTQYF. The CDR3 DNA reads as TGCGCCAGCAGCCGCTACTCCCAGGGAACAGATACGCAGTATTTT. The chain links TRBV4-1 to TRBJ2-3, with D perhaps TRBD1 (5 bases). The CDR3 is made up of 15 amino acids. V lost 4 bases and J lost 3, with 14 bases in between. Germline V gene data show CDR1 as MGHRA and CDR2 as YSYEKL.

The V call is TRBV9, the J call TRBJ1-6, with a possible D match to TRBD1 (6 bases). This CDR3 has 15 amino acids. Deletions cut 3 bases from V and 7 bases from J, with 14 bases between. Germline V gene lookup returns CDR1 SGDLS and CDR2 YYNGEE. DNA of the CDR3: TGTGCCAGCAGCGCCGGACAGACACGAAATTCACCCCTCCACTTT. The encoded protein is CASSAGQTRNSPLHF.

This sequence joins TRBV7-2 and TRBJ1-5; a weak D match, TRBD1 (5 bases). Germline lookup yields CDR1 SGHTA and CDR2 FQGNSA. V gave up 2 bases and J gave up 7 bases, with 12 bases separating them. The CDR3 loop spans 14 amino acids. The CDR3 sequence is CASSLTGFGQPQHF. DNA for the CDR3: TGTGCCAGCAGCTTAACAGGTTTCGGACAGCCCCAGCATTTT.

The chain uses TRBV5-1 and TRBJ2-2; 10 nucleotides line up with TRBD1. The CDR3 is made up of 16 amino acids. In germline, CDR1 is SGHRS, CDR2 YFSETQ. The ends lost 4 bases at V and 2 bases at J; junction bases unmatched: 5. The CDR3 protein is CASSADRGLNTGELFF. The CDR3 DNA reads as TGCGCCAGCAGCGCAGACAGGGGGCTTAACACCGGGGAGCTGTTTTTT.

The chain has TRBV15 and TRBJ1-1, with 7 bases fitting TRBD1. Losses at the gene ends were 1 base for V and 6 bases for J; bases not matched to a gene: 11. Germline V gives CDR1 LNHNV, CDR2 YYDKDF (reference sequence). CDR3 size: 16 residues. The CDR3 nucleotides read TGTGCCACCAGCAGAGCCCTGGGGACAGTCAACCCTGAAGCTTTCTTT. Its translation is CATSRALGTVNPEAFF.

The V call is TRBV7-4, the J call TRBJ1-5; maybe TRBD1 (5 bases). Between the trimmed V and J ends, which lost 5 bases and 0 bases, there was a span of 14 bases. This CDR3 comprises 16 residues. Germline V gene data show CDR1 as SGHVT and CDR2 as SQSDAQ. The CDR3 region has the DNA TGTGCCAGCAGCCAACCTTCAGGGTGTAGCAATCAGCCCCAGCATTTT. It is translated as CASSQPSGCSNQPQHF.

The chain combines TRBV7-8 with TRBJ2-3, with TRBD2 as a possible D gene (5 bases). Germline CDR1 reads SGHVS; CDR2 reads FQNEAQ. This CDR3 comprises 15 residues. Trimming took 5 bases from V and 5 from J, leaving 17 bases between them. The CDR3 is CASSKGGGLEDTQYF. The CDR3 DNA reads as TGTGCCAGCAGCAAAGGAGGTGGCCTTGAAGATACGCAGTATTTT.

This chain joins TRBV7-2 and TRBJ1-4; D possibly corresponds to TRBD1 (6 bases). The germline gives CDR1 SGHTA, CDR2 FQGNSA. CDR3 length: 13 residues. The V and J ends lost 1 base and 11 bases respectively, with 11 bases between them. CDR3 coding DNA: TGTGCCAGCAGCTTAGTCAGGGGTGGGAAACTGTTTTTT. It codes for CASSLVRGGKLFF.